These 25 T cell receptor beta chains originate from one sample sequenced in a study of blood T cell repertoires in COVID-19. The repertoire was sequenced with immunoSEQ multiplex PCR; TCRdb's copy has only in-frame clones and lacks some. In the table there are approximately 70,000 clones, roughly 86% of which are singletons. Sequencing was performed on peripheral blood. These receptor sequences come from a woman aged 60-70 years with acute or convalescent COVID-19.

The chain employs TRBV13 and TRBJ2-1, with D perhaps TRBD1 (6 bases). The CDR3 runs 15 residues. Germline CDR1 reads PRHDT; CDR2 reads FYEKMQ (reference sequence). Trimming took off 4 bases at V and 1 base at J, with 11 bases between the two ends. CDR3 sequence: CASSSPDSSYNEQFF. CDR3 nucleotide sequence: TGTGCCAGCAGCTCCCCGGACAGTTCCTACAATGAGCAGTTCTTC.

The rearrangement joins TRBV5-1 to TRBJ2-3, with 9 positions matching TRBD2. There are 16 residues in the CDR3. Losses at the gene ends were 1 base for V and 2 bases for J; bases not matched to a gene: 5. From germline, CDR1 is SGHRS and CDR2 YFSETQ. The CDR3 sequence: CASSLLLAGNTDTQYF. The CDR3 coding sequence is TGCGCCAGCAGCTTGTTGCTAGCGGGGAACACAGATACGCAGTATTTT.

The gene calls are TRBV10-3 and TRBJ2-1, with a tentative D call TRBD2 (7 bases). V was trimmed by 2 bases and J by 2 bases, leaving 13 bases between them. The V gene's germline CDR1 is ENHRY and CDR2 SYGVKD. The CDR3 is 16 amino acids. The CDR3 loop reads CAISEPRGAPYNEQFF. The CDR3 region has the DNA TGTGCCATCAGTGAGCCCCGGGGGGCCCCCTACAATGAGCAGTTCTTC.

This clone was recorded only once. The CDR3 DNA sequence: TGTGCCAGCAGCCCCCCCCTAAGGACAGGGGGTTACAATGAGCAGTTCTTC. Translation gives CASSPPLRTGGYNEQFF. This chain joins TRBV7-8 and TRBJ2-1; TRBD1 aligns across 10 bases. In germline, CDR1 is SGHVS, CDR2 FQNEAQ. The CDR3 has 17 residues. The V and J ends lost 5 bases and 4 bases, in that order; junction bases with no gene match: 11.

The chain is built from TRBV6-5 and TRBJ1-3, with D perhaps TRBD1 (6 bases). The CDR3 has 15 amino acids. CDR1 and CDR2 from the germline V gene are MNHEY and SVGAGI. Trimming left V 2 bases short and J 0 bases short, with 8 bases between. CDR3 nucleotides: TGTGCCAGCAGTTACGCAGGGGTCTCTGGAAACACCATATATTTT. Translation gives CASSYAGVSGNTIYF.

This chain links TRBV28 with TRBJ1-5; possibly TRBD1 for D (5 bases). The CDR3 covers 15 residues. Germline CDR1 MDHEN, CDR2 SYDVKM. The V gene lost 3 bases and the J gene lost 7 bases, with 16 bases spanning the gap. The CDR3 nucleotides read TGTGCCAGCAGTTTTGGATATTCAGGGAAACAGCCCCAGCATTTT. As protein: CASSFGYSGKQPQHF.

The chain combines TRBV13 with TRBJ2-7; 7 nucleotides agree with TRBD1. The CDR3 spans 15 residues. CDR1 is PRHDT and CDR2 is FYEKMQ in the germline V gene (reference sequence). Losses at the gene ends were 5 bases for V and 0 bases for J; bases not matched to a gene: 7. The CDR3 protein is CASSADSGGSYEQYF. The CDR3 nucleotides read TGTGCCAGCAGCGCCGATTCAGGGGGCTCCTACGAGCAGTACTTC.

This rearrangement joins TRBV6-5 to TRBJ2-7; weak D call: TRBD2 (7 bases). This CDR3 is 14 amino acids long. The germline V gene encodes CDR1 MNHEY and CDR2 SVGAGI. With 3 bases removed from V and 2 bases from J, the gap between germline ends came to 11 bases. Here the CDR3 reads CASSYRGAAYEQYF. Written as DNA, the CDR3 is TGTGCCAGCAGTTATCGGGGGGCAGCCTACGAGCAGTACTTC.

This sequence joins TRBV5-1 and TRBJ2-2; tentative D call: TRBD1 (7 bases). With 3 bases removed from V and 3 bases from J, the gap between germline ends came to 9 bases. The CDR3 consists of 14 residues. Germline V gene sequence: CDR1 SGHRS, CDR2 YFSETQ. The CDR3 DNA sequence: TGCGCCAGCAGCTCCAGGGGGGACACCGGGGAGCTGTTTTTT. Its protein is CASSSRGDTGELFF.

The V call is TRBV5-1, the J call TRBJ1-1; TRBD1 aligns across 9 bases. The CDR3 spans 16 residues. With V trimmed by 3 bases and J by 8 bases, 14 bases remained unmatched. Germline V gene sequence: CDR1 SGHRS, CDR2 YFSETQ. Here the CDR3 DNA reads TGCGCCAGCAGCTCCGCCGGGACAGGGACCTCAAGGGAAGCTTTCTTT. Translating gives CASSSAGTGTSREAFF.

The chain joins TRBV19 to TRBJ1-2; tentative D call: TRBD1 (6 bases). There are 12 residues in the CDR3. Germline V lookup: CDR1 LNHDA, CDR2 SQIVND (reference sequence). The ends were cut back, 5 bases at V and 9 bases at J, with 13 bases in the middle. CDR3 sequence: CASSAAGASYTF. As DNA, the CDR3 is TGTGCCAGTAGTGCCGCAGGGGCGAGCTACACCTTC.

This chain uses TRBV6-4 with TRBJ2-3, with unresolved D. V was cut by 10 bases and J by 0 bases, with 20 bases left in between. The CDR3 length is 16 residues. The germline CDR1 and CDR2 sequences are MRHNA and SNTAGT. CDR3 loop: CATSFGPQSSTDTQYF. In DNA form, the CDR3 reads TGTGCCACCAGCTTTGGGCCCCAATCAAGCACAGATACGCAGTATTTT.

The V gene is TRBV7-6, the J gene TRBJ2-7; 8 nucleotides agree with TRBD2. With V trimmed by 4 bases and J by 4 bases, 15 bases remained unmatched. The CDR3 consists of 17 residues. CDR1 and CDR2 from the germline V gene are SGHVS and FNYEAQ. CDR3 residues: CASSSRPAGLGLYEQYF. The CDR3 DNA sequence: TGTGCCAGCAGCTCCCGACCGGCGGGACTAGGGCTTTACGAGCAGTACTTC.

The chain is built from TRBV9 and TRBJ2-2, with 12 bases identical to TRBD2. Looked up from germline, CDR1 is SGDLS and CDR2 is YYNGEE. V lost 5 bases, J lost 5 bases, and 4 bases stayed unmatched. The CDR3 sequence is 15 residues long. For the CDR3, the DNA is TGTGCCAGCAGTGGACTAGCGGGGAGGACCGGGGAGCTGTTTTTT. Translation: CASSGLAGRTGELFF.

This sequence joins TRBV30 and TRBJ1-6; weak D call: TRBD1 (5 bases). The V end lost 2 bases, the J end lost 0 bases, and 14 bases lay between the germline ends. Germline values: CDR1 GTSNPN, CDR2 SVGIG (reference sequence). This CDR3 is 17 amino acids long. This chain's CDR3 is CAWSPKDSSSYNSPLHF. The CDR3 nucleotides are TGTGCCTGGAGTCCTAAAGACAGCAGCTCCTATAATTCACCCCTCCACTTT.

The chain links TRBV6-2 or TRBV6-3 to TRBJ2-1; 8 nucleotides match TRBD1. The V gene's germline CDR1 is MNHEY and CDR2 SVGEGT. V trimming: 3 bases; J trimming: 6 bases; junction bases outside the gene matches: 7. The CDR3 spans 15 residues. CDR3 sequence reads: CASSYSGQGRNEQFF. The DNA for the CDR3 is TGTGCCAGCAGTTATAGCGGACAGGGACGCAATGAGCAGTTCTTC.

This chain joins TRBV19 and TRBJ2-2; TRBD2 agrees at 8 bases. Germline lookup yields CDR1 LNHDA and CDR2 SQIVND (reference sequence). The CDR3 covers 16 residues. V was clipped by 5 bases and J by 2 bases; unmatched bases: 7. CDR3 DNA sequence: TGTGCCAGTAGTCGGGAGGGAGCGGTAAACACCGGGGAGCTGTTTTTT. Protein sequence: CASSREGAVNTGELFF. Looking up the rest from reference TRBV19 and TRBJ2-2 gives the full variable domain: DGGITQSPKYLFRKEGQNVTLSCEQNLNHDAMYWYRQDPGQGLRLIYYSQIVNDFQKGDIAEGYSVSREKKESFPLTVTSAQKNPTAFYLCASSREGAVNTGELFFGEGSRLTVL.

The chain carries TRBV4-2 and TRBJ2-1; 9 bases match TRBD2. From germline, CDR1 is LGHNA and CDR2 YNFKEQ. The CDR3 covers 13 residues. The V segment lost 1 base and the J segment 15 bases; nucleotides outside the gene matches: 7. CDR3 nucleotide sequence: TGTGCCAGCAGCCAAGTCTCGGCTAGCGGGGTGTTCTTC. Translating gives CASSQVSASGVFF.

The gene calls are TRBV2 and TRBJ2-3, with TRBD1 as a possible D gene (6 bases). This CDR3 has 14 amino acids. Trimming left V 7 bases short and J 3 bases short, with 14 bases between. CDR1 and CDR2 from the germline V gene are SNHLY and FYNNEI. DNA of the CDR3: TGTGCCAGCAACGAGGACAGCACTACAGATACGCAGTATTTT. Amino acid sequence: CASNEDSTTDTQYF. Supplemented by reference TRBV2 and TRBJ2-3, the full variable domain reads EPEVTQTPSHQVTQMGQEVILRCVPISNHLYFYWYRQILGQKVEFLVSFYNNEISEKSEIFDDQFSVERPDGSNFTLKIRSTKLEDSAMYFCASNEDSTTDTQYFGPGTRLTVL.

The chain carries TRBV30 and TRBJ1-5; 8 positions agree with TRBD1. V lost 3 bases and J lost 6; bases outside the gene matches: 10. The CDR3 consists of 15 residues. The germline CDR1 and CDR2 sequences are GTSNPN and SVGIG (reference sequence). DNA for the CDR3: TGTGCCTGGAGCACCGGGACAGGAAGGGTTCAGCCCCAGCATTTT. The encoded protein is CAWSTGTGRVQPQHF.

This clone appeared a few times. The chain couples TRBV5-4 to TRBJ1-4; a possible D gene is TRBD1 (5 bases). Deletions cut 4 bases from V and 0 bases from J, with 10 bases between. CDR1 is SGHNT, CDR2 YYREEE, per germline (reference sequence). CDR3 size: 15 residues. CDR3 residues: CASSPDSATNEKLFF. CDR3 in DNA: TGTGCCAGCAGCCCCGACAGTGCAACTAATGAAAAACTGTTTTTT.

The genes are TRBV7-2 and TRBJ2-5; TRBD1 matches 7 bases. Unmatched junction bases numbered 6, after V lost 0 bases and J lost 2 bases. CDR3 size: 16 residues. Germline CDR1 SGHTA, CDR2 FQGNSA. The CDR3 spells CASSLAPGQAQETQYF. CDR3 DNA sequence: TGTGCCAGCAGCTTAGCCCCAGGACAGGCTCAAGAGACCCAGTACTTC. Combining the CDR3 with reference TRBV7-2 and TRBJ2-5 gives the whole variable domain GAGVSQSPSNKVTEKGKDVELRCDPISGHTALYWYRQSLGQGLEFLIYFQGNSAPDKSGLPSDRFSAERTGGSVSTLTIQRTQQEDSAVYLCASSLAPGQAQETQYFGPGTRLLVL.

CDR3 residues: CASSFRATSGNTIYF. CDR3 nucleotide sequence: TGTGCCAGCAGTTTCAGGGCTACCTCTGGAAACACCATATATTTT. The J gene is TRBJ1-3, the V gene TRBV6-5; D perhaps matches TRBD1 (5 bases). This CDR3 region has 15 residues. The V end was cut by 4 bases, the J end by 0 bases, with 10 bases between. CDR1 and CDR2 from the germline V gene are MNHEY and SVGAGI.

The rearrangement joins TRBV30 to TRBJ2-3; the D is unclear. The CDR3 contains 15 residues. The germline V and J ends were trimmed by 1 base and 2 bases, with 13 bases remaining between them. Germline V CDR1 and CDR2: GTSNPN, SVGIG (reference sequence). CDR3: CAWSGGGTYTDTQYF. The CDR3 DNA sequence: TGTGCCTGGAGTGGAGGTGGAACGTACACAGATACGCAGTATTTT.

Here the CDR3 reads CASNLPTNDQPQHF. CDR3 bases: TGTGCCAGCAACCTGCCCACAAACGATCAGCCCCAGCATTTT. This chain uses TRBV6-6 with TRBJ1-5; the D is unclear. Germline values: CDR1 MNHNY, CDR2 SVGAGI (reference sequence). V dropped 7 bases and J dropped 5 bases, with 15 bases sitting between them. The CDR3 length is 14 residues.